This T cell receptor (beta chain) was profiled in a study of T-cell memory formation after mild COVID-19. In the study overall: The TCR clusters were mostly specific to one donor.

Regarding the study as a whole: Still unconfirmed is whether the second-wave clones peaking on day 37 recognized SARS-CoV-2. Among contracting clones, CD4+ were mainly CM/EM and CD8+ enriched in EMRA.

To note about this clonotype: Its target is unknown.

The authors produced TCR alpha and TCR beta cDNA libraries with sample barcodes and UMIs by 5'RACE using constant-segment primers. TCRdb itself ran the 5' RACE reads through MiXCR, one entry per CDR3 protein. The data contain about 500,000 distinct CDR3 sequences, 20% of them singletons. CDR3 length: 15 residues. V dropped 7 bases and J dropped 4; count of bases not matched to a gene: 11. Source material: PBMCs or a T cell subset sorted from them (not recorded which). This chain joins TRBV12-3 or TRBV12-4 and TRBJ1-2; 8 nucleotides match TRBD1. The source of this sequence is an adult woman who had mild COVID-19 (a few samples of this study predate the infection). Cell type and time point are not known. The CDR3 is CASNPTGESFYGYTF. CDR3 sequence (DNA): TGTGCCAGCAACCCGACAGGGGAATCTTTCTATGGCTACACCTTC.